Presented here are 21 T cell receptor beta chains from one specimen sequenced in a study of cytomegalovirus exposure and HLA in healthy donors. Primers: 60 Vbeta forward and 13 Jbeta reverse. Sequencing used immunoSEQ multiplex PCR; TCRdb keeps in-frame clones, though not all of them. The sample contains hundreds of thousands of clones, 80% to 90% of which appear only once. The sample taken for sequencing was PBMCs. The origin of the receptors is a young woman in good health and CMV-seronegative.

The genes are TRBV19 and TRBJ2-1, with D perhaps TRBD2 (7 bases). Germline CDR1 reads LNHDA; CDR2 reads SQIVND (reference sequence). The CDR3 consists of 16 residues. V lost 5 bases and J 4 bases, leaving 18 bases between the germline ends. CDR3 DNA: TGTGCCAGTAGTCTCATCCGGACTAGGGGGTACAATGAGCAGTTCTTC. Protein sequence: CASSLIRTRGYNEQFF.

The CDR3 region has the DNA TGTGCCAGCAGCGTAGGCAGGGACTACAATCAGCCCCAGCATTTT. Translated: CASSVGRDYNQPQHF. The chain combines TRBV9 with TRBJ1-5; D is possibly TRBD1 (5 bases). The V gene lost 0 bases and the J gene lost 3 bases, with 10 bases spanning the gap. CDR3 length: 15 residues. CDR1 is SGDLS, CDR2 YYNGEE, per germline.

J is TRBJ2-1 and V is TRBV9; 10 nucleotides line up with TRBD2. The V gene's germline CDR1 is SGDLS and CDR2 YYNGEE. CDR3 length equals 16 residues. V lost 0 bases to trimming and J lost 5 bases; unmatched junction nucleotides: 5. The CDR3 bases are TGTGCCAGCAGCGTAGAACTAGCGGGATCCGACAATGAGCAGTTCTTC. The encoded protein is CASSVELAGSDNEQFF.

The chain carries TRBV5-1 and TRBJ2-1; 8 nucleotides line up with TRBD2. This CDR3 region has 14 residues. The V gene's germline CDR1 is SGHRS and CDR2 YFSETQ. V gave up 4 bases and J gave up 8 bases; unmatched junction bases: 8. CDR3: CASSNGTSRHEQFF. CDR3 DNA: TGCGCCAGCAGCAACGGGACTAGTCGACATGAGCAGTTCTTC.

V gene TRBV10-3 combines with J gene TRBJ1-2, with D possibly being TRBD1 (5 bases). The CDR3 totals 12 residues. The germline gives CDR1 ENHRY, CDR2 SYGVKD. V lost 6 bases and J 4 bases, leaving 9 bases between the germline ends. The CDR3 here is CAIRLQGYGYTF. The CDR3 DNA follows: TGTGCCATCAGGCTTCAGGGCTATGGCTACACCTTC.

The chain has TRBV5-4 and TRBJ2-3, with D possibly matching TRBD2 (6 bases). Trimming cost V 0 bases and J 2 bases, with 19 bases left between them. Germline V gene lookup returns CDR1 SGHNT and CDR2 YYREEE (reference sequence). The CDR3 covers 18 residues. The CDR3 is CASSLDTWVGTYTDTQYF. In DNA form, the CDR3 reads TGTGCCAGCAGCTTGGATACTTGGGTTGGGACTTACACAGATACGCAGTATTTT.

This chain joins TRBV11-1 and TRBJ2-7, with a weak D call TRBD2 (5 bases). The CDR3 is 13 residues long. V lost 8 bases and J lost 2, with 13 bases in between. Germline CDR1 is SGHAT and CDR2 is FQDESV (reference sequence). CDR3 residues: CASLILVAYEQYF. CDR3 nucleotides: TGTGCCAGCCTCATACTAGTAGCCTACGAGCAGTACTTC.

As concerns this clone: Other DNA variants within this sample encode the same CDR3. The chain has TRBV5-6 and TRBJ2-7, with 7 bases lining up with TRBD2. The length of the CDR3 is 12 residues. Germline V lookup: CDR1 SGHDT, CDR2 YYEEEE. V lost 4 bases, J lost 6 bases, and 4 bases stayed unmatched. CDR3 region: CASSLGGGEQYF. The CDR3, as DNA: TGTGCCAGCAGCCTTGGGGGGGGCGAGCAGTACTTC.

Comment on this clone: At one end, the junction sequence differs from germline, possibly due to a read error. The rearrangement joins TRBV7-9 to TRBJ1-3, with TRBD1 matching 8 bases. This CDR3 spans 14 amino acids. Germline V lookup: CDR1 SEHNR, CDR2 FQNEAQ (reference sequence). In DNA, the CDR3 is TGTTCCAGCAGCACCGGACAGGGAAGGAACACCATATATTTT. Translation gives CSSSTGQGRNTIYF.

V gene TRBV18 combines with J gene TRBJ2-5; D remains unclear. Germline loops: CDR1 KGHSH, CDR2 LQKENI. The V end lost 2 bases, the J end lost 0 bases, and 10 bases lay between the germline ends. The CDR3 contains 15 residues. The CDR3 DNA sequence: TGTGCCAGCTCACCAAGAGTATCGGACCAAGAGACCCAGTACTTC. The encoded protein is CASSPRVSDQETQYF.

The rearrangement joins TRBV5-6 to TRBJ2-7; D possibly corresponds to TRBD1 (6 bases). Germline lookup yields CDR1 SGHDT and CDR2 YYEEEE. Trimming pared 4 bases from V and 5 bases from J, leaving 13 bases between. CDR3 length: 13 residues. The CDR3 nucleotides read TGTGCCAGCAGCATGAGAGGACAGAACGAGCAGTACTTC. Protein: CASSMRGQNEQYF.

The genes are TRBV27 and TRBJ1-1, with D maybe TRBD1 (6 bases). CDR1 and CDR2 from the germline V gene are MNHEY and SMNVEV (reference sequence). V lost 6 bases, J lost 4 bases, and 15 bases lay in between. This CDR3 spans 14 amino acids. The CDR3 loop is CASRKGGRSTEAFF. DNA for the CDR3: TGTGCCAGCAGGAAGGGGGGGAGAAGCACTGAAGCTTTCTTT.

Points on this clone: Other nucleotide sequences in the sample specify the same CDR3. V is TRBV10-3 and J is TRBJ1-3, with D hard to call. The length of the CDR3 is 15 residues. The V end was cut by 0 bases, the J end by 0 bases, with 6 bases between. CDR1 ENHRY and CDR2 SYGVKD come from the germline V gene. CDR3 region: CAISESPGSGNTIYF. The CDR3 coding sequence is TGTGCCATCAGTGAGTCGCCAGGCTCTGGAAACACCATATATTTT.

The chain couples TRBV19 to TRBJ1-5; TRBD1 matches 11 bases. Germline V gene lookup returns CDR1 LNHDA and CDR2 SQIVND (reference sequence). After removal of 3 bases from V and 2 bases from J, the junction contained 3 bases not matched to a gene. The CDR3 loop spans 16 amino acids. CDR3: CASSIWGQGGNQPQHF. The CDR3 nucleotides are TGTGCCAGTAGTATTTGGGGACAGGGGGGCAATCAGCCCCAGCATTTT. Full variable domain (rest looked up from reference TRBV19 and TRBJ1-5): DGGITQSPKYLFRKEGQNVTLSCEQNLNHDAMYWYRQDPGQGLRLIYYSQIVNDFQKGDIAEGYSVSREKKESFPLTVTSAQKNPTAFYLCASSIWGQGGNQPQHFGDGTRLSIL.

The CDR3 protein is CAISDPLPGTTNTGELFF. The CDR3 nucleotides read TGTGCCATCAGTGACCCCCTTCCCGGGACTACGAACACCGGGGAGCTGTTTTTT. The V call is TRBV10-3, the J call TRBJ2-2; 7 bases map to TRBD2. Unmatched junction bases numbered 10, after V lost 3 bases and J lost 0 bases. Germline assignment: CDR1 ENHRY and CDR2 SYGVKD. CDR3 length: 18 residues.

This chain joins TRBV29-1 and TRBJ2-1; tentatively, D is TRBD1 (6 bases). Per the germline V gene, CDR1 is SQVTM and CDR2 is ANQGSEA. V was shortened by 2 bases and J by 8 bases, with 10 bases between the two germline ends. This CDR3 spans 12 amino acids. CDR3 in amino acids: CSVERSGDEQFF. In DNA, the CDR3 is TGCAGCGTTGAAAGATCAGGGGATGAGCAGTTCTTC.

The V call is TRBV5-4, the J call TRBJ1-6; weak D call: TRBD1 (5 bases). The germline CDR1 and CDR2 sequences are SGHNT and YYREEE (reference sequence). Trimming stripped 2 bases from V and 5 bases from J, with 11 bases between. The CDR3 loop spans 15 amino acids. The CDR3 is CASSFGGADNSPLHF. CDR3 DNA: TGTGCCAGCAGCTTTGGTGGGGCTGATAATTCACCCCTCCACTTT.

The rearrangement links TRBV5-1 to TRBJ2-7; possibly TRBD2 for D (6 bases). Trimming stripped 3 bases from V and 0 bases from J, with 13 bases between. Per germline, CDR1 SGHRS and CDR2 YFSETQ. CDR3 size: 15 residues. The CDR3 loop reads CASSWGVDGSYEQYF. The CDR3 DNA reads TGCGCCAGCAGCTGGGGGGTTGACGGCTCCTACGAGCAGTACTTC.

The chain carries TRBV7-9 and TRBJ2-1, with 7 bases fitting TRBD2. CDR1 SEHNR and CDR2 FQNEAQ come from the germline V gene (reference sequence). The V gene end was trimmed by 3 bases and the J gene end by 10 bases; junction bases not matched to a gene: 24. The length of the CDR3 is 19 residues. The CDR3 spells CASSFPSALRGGPWEEQFF. Written as DNA, the CDR3 is TGTGCCAGCAGCTTCCCCTCGGCTCTACGCGGGGGACCCTGGGAAGAGCAGTTCTTC.

V usage is TRBV5-1 and J usage is TRBJ2-7; 7 positions match TRBD1. CDR1 and CDR2 (germline): SGHRS, YFSETQ. The trim removed 1 base at V and 0 bases at J, leaving 4 bases unmatched. The CDR3 is made up of 15 amino acids. CDR3 sequence (DNA): TGCGCCAGCAGCTTGATACAGGGGCCCTCCTACGAGCAGTACTTC. The encoded protein is CASSLIQGPSYEQYF.

The gene calls are TRBV18 and TRBJ2-3, with TRBD2 identical over 8 bases. Trimming cost V 3 bases and J 0 bases; bases outside gene matches: 8. Per the germline V gene, CDR1 is KGHSH and CDR2 is LQKENI. This CDR3 has 17 residues. The CDR3 reads CASSPPRERGSTDTQYF. The CDR3 coding sequence is TGTGCCAGCTCACCCCCACGGGAGCGGGGGAGCACAGATACGCAGTATTTT.